This T cell receptor (beta chain) is drawn from a study of blood T cells in healthy people across ages. Note on this clonotype: Its antigen is not identified.

Study-level results: PBMCs were not sorted, which prevented a conclusive comparison of naive versus antigen-experienced cells. More naive CD4+ cells and higher diversity were found in long-lived than in aged donors. As age increased, TCR beta diversity per million T cells fell in a roughly linear fashion. Strong correlation existed between TCR beta diversity and naive T cell percentage.

Combining a sample-barcoded 5' primer with a J-beta primer mix, a second PCR ran for about 7 to 12 cycles. TCRdb itself ran the 5' RACE reads through MiXCR, one entry per CDR3 protein. Among over 1,500,000 distinct CDR3 sequences listed, roughly 49% were seen once. The CDR3 is 15 amino acids. The V and J ends lost 5 bases and 4 bases, in that order; junction bases with no gene match: 10. The J gene is TRBJ2-5, the V gene TRBV12-3 or TRBV12-4; 7 bases map to TRBD1. This TCR was sampled from a middle-aged woman in good health. Sequenced sample: blood. DNA of the CDR3: TGTGCCAGCAGTCCCCACAGGGGTGGTGGAGAGACCCAGTACTTC. It specifies CASSPHRGGGETQYF.